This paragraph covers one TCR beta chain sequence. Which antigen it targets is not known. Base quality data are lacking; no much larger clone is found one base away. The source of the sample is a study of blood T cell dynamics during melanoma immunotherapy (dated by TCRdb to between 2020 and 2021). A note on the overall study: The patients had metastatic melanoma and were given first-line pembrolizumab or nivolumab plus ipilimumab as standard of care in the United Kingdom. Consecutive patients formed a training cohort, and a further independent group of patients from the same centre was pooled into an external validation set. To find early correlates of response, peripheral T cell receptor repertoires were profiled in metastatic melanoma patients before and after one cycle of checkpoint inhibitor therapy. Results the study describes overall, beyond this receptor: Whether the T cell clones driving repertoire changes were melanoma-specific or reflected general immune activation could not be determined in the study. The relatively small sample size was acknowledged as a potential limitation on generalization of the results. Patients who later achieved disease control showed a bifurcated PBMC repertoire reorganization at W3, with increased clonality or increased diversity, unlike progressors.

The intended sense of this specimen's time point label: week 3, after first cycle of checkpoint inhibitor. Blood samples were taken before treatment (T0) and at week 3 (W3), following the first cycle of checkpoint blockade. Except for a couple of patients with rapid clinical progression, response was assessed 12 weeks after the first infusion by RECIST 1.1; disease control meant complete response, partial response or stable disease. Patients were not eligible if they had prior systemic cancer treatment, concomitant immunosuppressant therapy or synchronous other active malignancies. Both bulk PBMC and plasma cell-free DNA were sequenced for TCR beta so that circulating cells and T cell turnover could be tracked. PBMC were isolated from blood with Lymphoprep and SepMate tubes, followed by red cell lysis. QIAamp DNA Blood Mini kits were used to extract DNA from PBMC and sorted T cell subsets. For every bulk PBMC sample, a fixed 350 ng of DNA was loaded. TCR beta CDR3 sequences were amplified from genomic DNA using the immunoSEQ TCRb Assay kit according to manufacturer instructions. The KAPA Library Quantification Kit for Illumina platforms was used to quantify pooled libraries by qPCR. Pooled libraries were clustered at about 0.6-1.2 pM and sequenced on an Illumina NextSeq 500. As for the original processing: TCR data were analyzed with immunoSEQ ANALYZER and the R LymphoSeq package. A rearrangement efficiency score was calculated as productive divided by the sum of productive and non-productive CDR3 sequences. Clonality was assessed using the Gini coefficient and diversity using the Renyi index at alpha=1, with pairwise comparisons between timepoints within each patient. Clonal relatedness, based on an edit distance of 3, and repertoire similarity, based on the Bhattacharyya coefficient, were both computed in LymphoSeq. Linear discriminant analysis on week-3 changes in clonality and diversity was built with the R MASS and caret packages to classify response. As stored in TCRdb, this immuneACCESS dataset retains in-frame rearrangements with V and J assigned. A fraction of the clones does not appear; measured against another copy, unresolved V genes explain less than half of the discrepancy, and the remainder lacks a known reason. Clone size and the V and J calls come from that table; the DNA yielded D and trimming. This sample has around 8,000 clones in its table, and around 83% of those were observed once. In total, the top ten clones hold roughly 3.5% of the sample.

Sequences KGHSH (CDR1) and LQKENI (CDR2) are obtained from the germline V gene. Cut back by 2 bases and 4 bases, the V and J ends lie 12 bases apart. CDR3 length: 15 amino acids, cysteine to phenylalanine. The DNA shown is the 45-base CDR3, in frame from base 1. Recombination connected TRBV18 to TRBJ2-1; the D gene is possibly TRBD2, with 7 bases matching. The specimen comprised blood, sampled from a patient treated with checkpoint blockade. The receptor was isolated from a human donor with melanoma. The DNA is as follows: TGTGCCAGCTCACCAGAAGGGGGGGGTTACAATGAGCAGTTCTTC. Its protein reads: CASSPEGGGYNEQFF.